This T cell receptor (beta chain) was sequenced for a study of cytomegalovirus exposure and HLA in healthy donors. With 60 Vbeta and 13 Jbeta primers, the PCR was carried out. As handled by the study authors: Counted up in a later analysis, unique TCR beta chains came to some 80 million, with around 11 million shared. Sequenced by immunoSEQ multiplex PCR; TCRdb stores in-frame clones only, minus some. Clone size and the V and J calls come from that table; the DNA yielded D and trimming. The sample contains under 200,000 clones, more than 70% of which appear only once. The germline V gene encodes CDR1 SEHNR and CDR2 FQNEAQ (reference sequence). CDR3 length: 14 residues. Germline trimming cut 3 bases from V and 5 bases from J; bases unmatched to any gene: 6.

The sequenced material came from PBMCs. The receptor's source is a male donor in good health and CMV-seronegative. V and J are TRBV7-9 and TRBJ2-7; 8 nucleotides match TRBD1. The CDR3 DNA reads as TGTGCCAGCAGCTTTAGCAGGGGGCACGACGAGCAGTACTTC. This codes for CASSFSRGHDEQYF.